What follows is one T cell receptor beta chain and its context. Germline lookup yields CDR1 SQVTM and CDR2 ANQGSEA. CDR3 length: 16 residues. V lost 0 bases and J 0 bases, leaving 12 bases between the germline ends. The entry originates in a study of blood T cells in healthy people across ages. PCR was performed a second time for about 7 to 11 cycles using a sample-barcoded 5' primer and a J-beta primer mix. MiXCR, run by TCRdb on the 5' RACE reads, gives a single entry per CDR3 protein. The data contain about 2 million distinct CDR3 sequences, roughly 49% of them singletons. The sample comprised blood. This rearrangement joins TRBV29-1 to TRBJ1-5; no reliable D call. The sequence came from a woman between 40 and 55 years old in good health. The CDR3 protein is CSVEETSDSSNQPQHF. The DNA of the CDR3 is TGCAGCGTTGAAGAAACGAGCGACTCTAGCAATCAGCCCCAGCATTTT.